These T cell receptor beta chains were read from a single sample in a study of blood T cell repertoires in COVID-19. Sequenced by immunoSEQ multiplex PCR; TCRdb stores in-frame clones only, minus some. The sample lists fewer than 350,000 clones; roughly 91% were seen once. Sample: PBMCs or T cells enriched from blood (not recorded which). The receptors come from an older woman in a cohort exposed to, infected with or recovered from COVID-19 (not recorded which). The CDR3 runs from the conserved cysteine through the conserved F or W. Each record gives: clone size, J gene, D gene, V gene, CDR3 DNA, CDR3 protein. The D gene is left open where the match is weak. Clone size is shown for a subset of rows, as once, few, many or a class of expanded clone.

.	TRBJ1-2	.	TRBV28	TGTGCCAGCAGTTTGCTAGACTATGGCTACACCTTC	CASSLLDYGYTF
.	TRBJ2-1	.	TRBV9	TGTGCCAGCAGCGTCCCCCCCGAGCCTTACAATGAGCAGTTCTTC	CASSVPPEPYNEQFF
.	TRBJ1-2	TRBD1	TRBV6-2/TRBV6-3	TGTGCCAGCAGTTACCTGACAGGGGGCGGCGGCTACACCTTC	CASSYLTGGGGYTF
.	TRBJ2-5	TRBD1	TRBV9	TGTGCCAGCAGCGTGTGGACAGGGGGCATAGAGACCCAGTACTTC	CASSVWTGGIETQYF
few	TRBJ1-5	TRBD1	TRBV11-2	TGTGCCAGCAGCCGTCGGACAGGGGGGCTCACCAATCAGCCCCAGCATTTT	CASSRRTGGLTNQPQHF
.	TRBJ1-6	.	TRBV27	TGTGCCAGCAGTTTATCGAGGGAATCACCCCTCCACTTT	CASSLSRESPLHF
.	TRBJ1-5	TRBD1	TRBV19	TGTGCCACCACGACAGGGGTCGGCAATCAGCCCCAGCATTTT	CATTTGVGNQPQHF
.	TRBJ1-1	TRBD1	TRBV4-1	TGCGCCAGCAAGAGAACAGGGGTTAGGACTGAAGCTTTCTTT	CASKRTGVRTEAFF
.	TRBJ2-7	.	TRBV27	TGTGCCAGCATCGGAGGGCACAGCTACGAGCAGTACTTC	CASIGGHSYEQYF
.	TRBJ2-7	.	TRBV5-1	TGCGCCAGCAGCTTGGTTGCGGGCATCTCCTACGAGCAGTACTTC	CASSLVAGISYEQYF
few	TRBJ2-3	TRBD1	TRBV5-1	TGCGCCAGCAGCTTGCAGGGGGTGGCAGATACGCAGTATTTT	CASSLQGVADTQYF
.	TRBJ2-7	.	TRBV10-2	TGCGCCAGCAGTGAGTCAGACCGCGGCGAGCAGTACTTC	CASSESDRGEQYF
.	TRBJ1-2	.	TRBV6-1	TGTGCCAGCAGTGAACGTTCGGTCTATGGCTACACCTTC	CASSERSVYGYTF
.	TRBJ2-7	.	TRBV20-1	TGCAGTGGGAGGCGAACCTACGAGCAGTACTTC	CSGRRTYEQYF
.	TRBJ1-5	TRBD1	TRBV6-5	TGTGCCAGCAAAGACAGGGCATATAGCAATCAGCCCCAGCATTTT	CASKDRAYSNQPQHF
.	TRBJ1-1	TRBD1	TRBV7-2	TGTGCCAGCAGCCCCGGGACAGGGTTAACTGAAGCTTTCTTT	CASSPGTGLTEAFF
.	TRBJ1-1	TRBD1	TRBV30	TGTGCCTGGAGGGAGGGACAGTTGAACACTGAAGCTTTCTTT	CAWREGQLNTEAFF
.	TRBJ1-1	.	TRBV7-3	TGTGCCAGCAGCCCACAGGGTACGGCGAACACTGAAGCTTTCTTT	CASSPQGTANTEAFF
.	TRBJ2-3	.	TRBV7-8	TGTGCCAGCAGCTTAGCCCTCCAGGGAAGCACAGATACGCAGTATTTT	CASSLALQGSTDTQYF
.	TRBJ1-4	TRBD1	TRBV19	TGTGCCAGTAGTATGGGACAGACTAATGAAAAACTGTTTTTT	CASSMGQTNEKLFF
.	TRBJ1-1	TRBD1	TRBV6-5	TGTGCCAGCAGTTACTCGGGACAGGGGGCTACTGAAGCTTTCTTT	CASSYSGQGATEAFF
.	TRBJ1-4	TRBD1	TRBV5-1	TGCGCCAGCAGCCGACAGGGGGCAAAACTGTTTTTT	CASSRQGAKLFF
once	TRBJ1-5	.	TRBV28	TGTGCCAGCAGTTTGCAGTCGGGAGATCAGCCCCAGCATTTT	CASSLQSGDQPQHF
many	TRBJ2-7	.	TRBV6-2/TRBV6-3	TGTGCCAGCAGTTACTCGACGGGGGTAACCTACGAGCAGTACTTC	CASSYSTGVTYEQYF
.	TRBJ2-2	TRBD2	TRBV2	TGTGCCAGCAGCCCCCCTAGCGGGAAAGGCGGGGAGCTGTTTTTT	CASSPPSGKGGELFF
once	TRBJ2-1	TRBD2	TRBV11-2	TGTGCCAGCAGCGCAGGGAGTAGCGGGTATATCATAAATGAGCAGTTCTTC	CASSAGSSGYIINEQFF
.	TRBJ1-1	.	TRBV2	TGTGCCAGCACCAAACAGCAGAACACTGAAGCTTTCTTT	CASTKQQNTEAFF
.	TRBJ2-1	TRBD2	TRBV10-1	TGCGCCAGCAGTGATGGCGGGGGTTGGAACAATGAGCAGTTCTTC	CASSDGGGWNNEQFF
.	TRBJ1-1	.	TRBV19	TGTGCCAGTAGTGCCTCCCGGACAGACAACACTGAAGCTTTCTTT	CASSASRTDNTEAFF
.	TRBJ1-6	TRBD1	TRBV28	TGTGCCAGCAGGAGGACAGGGATGAATTCACCCCTCCACTTT	CASRRTGMNSPLHF
.	TRBJ1-3	.	TRBV7-2	TGTGCCAGCGGGGAGCTTTCTGGAAACACCATATATTTT	CASGELSGNTIYF
.	TRBJ2-3	TRBD1	TRBV2	TGTGCCAGCAGGACAGGGGGCGCATCCGATACGCAGTATTTT	CASRTGGASDTQYF
.	TRBJ2-1	.	TRBV3-1/TRBV3-2	TGTGCCAGCAGCCATGTGGCGGGTTTTACCTACAATGAGCAGTTCTTC	CASSHVAGFTYNEQFF
.	TRBJ2-7	.	TRBV4-1	TGCGCCAGCAGCCAAGATCCCTACTCATACGAGCAGTACTTC	CASSQDPYSYEQYF
.	TRBJ2-3	TRBD1	TRBV7-8	TGTGCCAGCAGCCGAGGACAGGTCCAAGCAGATACGCAGTATTTT	CASSRGQVQADTQYF
.	TRBJ1-2	.	TRBV25-1	TGTGCCAGCAGTGCCCAGGGGTACGACCGGGATGGCTACACCTTC	CASSAQGYDRDGYTF
once	TRBJ2-3	.	TRBV7-3	TGTGCCAGCAGCCCAGCGAGAACTAGCACAGATACGCAGTATTTT	CASSPARTSTDTQYF
.	TRBJ2-3	TRBD2	TRBV7-2	TGTGCCAGCAGCTCCACGCGACTAGCGGGAGATACGCAGTATTTT	CASSSTRLAGDTQYF
.	TRBJ2-7	TRBD1	TRBV28	TGTGCCAGCAGTGACCTTCCGGGACAGGGGTCCAACGAGCAGTACTTC	CASSDLPGQGSNEQYF
.	TRBJ2-3	.	TRBV7-9	TGTGCCAGCAGCTTAGACAGGGCGGGAGAATGGGATACGCAGTATTTT	CASSLDRAGEWDTQYF
.	TRBJ1-2	.	TRBV2	TGTGCCAGCAGTGATCCAGGGGTCTATGGCTACACCTTC	CASSDPGVYGYTF
.	TRBJ1-6	TRBD1	TRBV5-4	TGTGCCAGCAGCTACAGGGGGACCTATAATTCACCCCTCCACTTT	CASSYRGTYNSPLHF
.	TRBJ1-6	.	TRBV9	TGTGCCAGCAGCCCCCGACAGGAATCACCCCTCCACTTT	CASSPRQESPLHF
.	TRBJ2-2	.	TRBV2	TGTGCCAGCACCATTGAGGGGGGAGGGACCGGGGAGCTGTTTTTT	CASTIEGGGTGELFF
few	TRBJ2-2	TRBD1	TRBV5-1	TGCGCCAGCAGCTCCAGGGGGTACGATTCCGGGGAGCTGTTTTTT	CASSSRGYDSGELFF
.	TRBJ1-5	.	TRBV28	TGTGCCAGCAGTTTTCGGACAGCATATAGCAATCAGCCCCAGCATTTT	CASSFRTAYSNQPQHF
.	TRBJ2-3	.	TRBV19	TGTGCCAGTAGTATAAATACAGGGTACACAGATACGCAGTATTTT	CASSINTGYTDTQYF
once	TRBJ2-2	TRBD2	TRBV27	TGTGCCAGCAGTTTTAATTCGGCGGGAGCCGGGGAGCTGTTTTTT	CASSFNSAGAGELFF
.	TRBJ1-2	TRBD1	TRBV28	TGTGCCAGCAACACATTCACAGGGGGCGATAACTATGGCTACACCTTC	CASNTFTGGDNYGYTF
.	TRBJ1-5	TRBD1	TRBV9	TGTGCCAGCAGCCAAGGGCAGGGGGTAAACAATCAGCCCCAGCATTTT	CASSQGQGVNNQPQHF
.	TRBJ1-5	.	TRBV2	TGTGCCAGCATGGCGGGAAGAAGAAATCAGCCCCAGCATTTT	CASMAGRRNQPQHF
few	TRBJ2-7	TRBD2	TRBV20-1	TGCAGTGCTAGTAGCGGGATGGGCGAGCAGTACTTC	CSASSGMGEQYF